The entry below gives a single T cell receptor beta chain sequence along with its context. What it binds is not known. Germline assignment: CDR1 SGHRS and CDR2 YFSETQ. The CDR3 runs to 15 residues. After removal of 5 bases from V and 3 bases from J, the junction contained 7 bases not matched to a gene. This entry comes from a study of read filtering for tumor transcriptome and immune sequencing. The overall study: 8 or 9 patients were R-ISS I, 16 were R-ISS II, about seven were R-ISS III. General observations from the study: Even smaller IR-seq throughput identified most shared clonotypes. Single-read clonotypes: roughly 82% of IR-seq clonotypes (around 3.5% of reads), around three quarters of RNA-seq clonotypes (roughly 45% of reads).

Molecular barcoded adaptors covering alpha/delta and beta/gamma chains were used on roughly 400 ng RNA. TCRdb re-called the reads through MiXCR, storing one row per CDR3 protein. This table holds tens of thousands of distinct CDR3 sequences, approximately 15% found once. Sequencing was performed on a population of CD138-negative cells sorted from bone marrow. This chain joins TRBV5-1 and TRBJ2-5, with TRBD2 identical over 10 bases. This clonotype was sampled from a donor aged 40 or over with multiple myeloma. The chain's CDR3 is CASRAGGAQKETQYF. CDR3 nucleotides: TGCGCCAGCAGAGCGGGAGGGGCCCAGAAAGAGACCCAGTACTTC.